A selection of T cell receptor beta chains follows, all from one sample in a study of persistence of HIV-infected CD4 T cells. What these receptors recognize is not known. Data came from immunoSEQ multiplex PCR; TCRdb stores just in-frame clones and leaves some out. The sample carries tens of thousands of clones, over 70% recorded once. Sequencing was performed on CD4+ T cells sorted from PBMCs after roughly 18-hour stimulation, taken from a patient who received antiretroviral therapy. All receptors derive from an adult man with HIV who was CMV-seropositive. Each CDR3 is given with its conserved first and last residue. D genes are given only for firm matches. Rows may omit the clone size; those that give it use once, few, many or a size class.

v_gene	d_gene	abundance	j_gene	CDR3aa	CDR3nt
TRBV5-1	-	few	TRBJ1-1	CASRTGGKESFF	TGCGCCAGCAGGACGGGAGGGAAAGAATCTTTCTTT
TRBV7-2	TRBD1	-	TRBJ1-1	CASRTWDSHTEAFF	TGTGCCAGCAGGACCTGGGACAGCCACACTGAAGCTTTCTTT
TRBV27	TRBD1	once	TRBJ2-3	CASMRDRGRAVVDTQYF	TGTGCCAGCATGCGAGACAGGGGTCGGGCGGTAGTAGATACGCAGTATTTT
TRBV5-1	-	-	TRBJ2-1	CASSGGQSRINEQFF	TGCGCCAGCAGCGGGGGACAAAGTAGGATCAATGAGCAGTTCTTC
TRBV29-1	-	few	TRBJ1-1	CSVERNTEAFF	TGCAGCGTTGAACGGAACACTGAAGCTTTCTTT
TRBV14	-	-	TRBJ1-1	CASSHKYNTEAFF	TGTGCCAGCAGCCATAAGTATAACACTGAAGCTTTCTTT
TRBV4-1	-	-	TRBJ1-3	CASSQDRRPTIYF	TGCGCCAGCAGCCAAGATCGCAGGCCGACCATATATTTT
TRBV6-1	-	-	TRBJ1-2	CASSENGRYGYTF	TGTGCCAGCAGTGAGAATGGAAGATATGGCTACACCTTC
TRBV5-8	TRBD1	-	TRBJ2-1	CASSSRQGDNEQFF	TGTGCCAGCAGCTCGAGACAGGGGGATAATGAGCAGTTCTTC
TRBV6-1	-	-	TRBJ2-7	CASSERPGSNDEQYF	TGTGCCAGCAGTGAACGGCCCGGGAGTAACGACGAGCAGTACTTC
TRBV11-1	-	-	TRBJ2-2	CASSPRQGYTGELFF	TGTGCCAGCAGCCCGCGGCAGGGATACACCGGGGAGCTGTTTTTT
TRBV6-5	-	few	TRBJ2-1	CASSSAGASYNEQFF	TGTGCCAGCAGCTCCGCGGGGGCCTCCTACAATGAGCAGTTCTTC